This T cell receptor (beta chain) was found in a study of blood T cell repertoires in COVID-19. This CDR3 spans 18 amino acids. Germline V gene data show CDR1 as LGHNA and CDR2 as YSLEER. Germline trimming cut 0 bases from V and 3 bases from J; bases unmatched to any gene: 12. The repertoire was sequenced with immunoSEQ multiplex PCR; TCRdb's copy has only in-frame clones and lacks some. The sample carries about 100,000 clones, more than 80% recorded once. This chain uses TRBV4-3 with TRBJ1-2, with TRBD1 matching 8 bases. The sequence came from a man aged 40-49 years with active or convalescent COVID-19. The sample taken for sequencing was peripheral blood. Here the CDR3 DNA reads TGCGCCAGCAGCCAAGAAGGAGGGCCAGGGGGCGCGGACTATGGCTACACCTTC. Protein: CASSQEGGPGGADYGYTF.